This T cell receptor (beta chain) was obtained from a study of T-cell reconstitution after alpha-beta-depleted transplantation in children. As it was prepared, the TCRbeta library received unique molecular identifiers. A single record per CDR3 protein comes from TCRdb applying MiXCR to the PCR reads. The repertoire holds about 600,000 distinct CDR3 sequences, under 12% seen once, with less than 4.5% in the top ten. In germline, CDR1 is MNHEY, CDR2 SMNVEV (reference sequence). The CDR3 contains 14 residues. The V and J ends lost 7 bases and 5 bases, in that order; junction bases with no gene match: 4. This clonotype was counted a few times.

The TCR was taken from a human donor who donated a stem cell graft to a child with acute myeloid leukemia. The V call is TRBV27, the J call TRBJ2-2, with TRBD2 matching over 10 bases. The material was PBMCs from the stem cell graft donor, obtained from the stem cell graft. The CDR3 nucleotides read TGTGCCAGCATCAGCGGGGGGGGGACCGGGGAGCTGTTTTTT. Its protein product is CASISGGGTGELFF.